This T cell receptor (beta chain) was documented in a study of long-term antiretroviral therapy in people with HIV. The overall study: The immediate-ART recommendation dates to 2015, and the earliest samples predate it by about a decade. Study results and limitations: The repertoire was dominated at all time points by clones expanded before ART. ART-treated samples gained diversity yet remained below transplant donor controls.

The libraries were made with immunoSEQ v3.0 at survey level. Method: immunoSEQ multiplex PCR; TCRdb's copy keeps in-frame clones and lacks some. The sample has about 19,000 clones, around 77% seen once. As regards this clone: Its cognate antigen is unknown.

The sequenced sample was unsorted PBMCs, obtained 2.2 years after starting antiretroviral therapy. This TCR derives from a man aged 45-65 years with HIV.

CDR3 DNA sequence: TGCAGCGTTGGGCTAGCGGGAGGTAGCACAGATACGCAGTATTTT. Encoded protein: CSVGLAGGSTDTQYF. The gene calls are TRBV29-1 and TRBJ2-3; 11 nucleotides align to TRBD2. V lost 4 bases and J lost 0; bases outside the gene matches: 3. Germline V gene sequence: CDR1 SQVTM, CDR2 ANQGSEA. CDR3 length: 15 amino acids.